This T cell receptor (beta chain) emerged from a study of vaccination effects on CD4 cells after COVID-19. Study-wide context: Samples were given by two convalescent patients 16 days and one week before vaccination.

On this clone: Its antigen remains unknown.

Assay used: immunoSEQ multiplex PCR; TCRdb lists only in-frame clones, some missing. Of more than 20,000 clones in the sample, 75% to 85% are singletons; the top ten hold roughly 37%. In the ViraFEST assay, antigen-specific CD4+ clonotypes were identified by expansion after peptide-pool stimulation. Researchers isolated CD4+ T cells once less than twelve days of culture had elapsed. Infection dated between March and December 2020, before the Alpha, Beta and Delta variants reached the United States. A density of fewer than 2.5 million PBMC per well was used; these cells were cultured with approximately 10 IU/ml IL-2 and roughly 10 ug/ml peptides. CDR3 size: 15 residues. With 4 bases removed from V and 2 bases from J, the gap between germline ends came to 13 bases. Germline assignment: CDR1 MGHRA and CDR2 YSYEKL.

The V and J genes are TRBV4-1 and TRBJ2-3, with D possibly being TRBD1 or TRBD2 (5 bases each). The input for sequencing was CD4+ T cells from PBMCs cultured with a peptide pool, taken before COVID-19 vaccination. The clonotype was recovered from a human donor who had a prior SARS-CoV-2 infection. The chain's CDR3 is CASSPGTIATDTQYF. The CDR3 nucleotides read TGCGCCAGCAGCCCGGGGACGATAGCCACAGATACGCAGTATTTT.